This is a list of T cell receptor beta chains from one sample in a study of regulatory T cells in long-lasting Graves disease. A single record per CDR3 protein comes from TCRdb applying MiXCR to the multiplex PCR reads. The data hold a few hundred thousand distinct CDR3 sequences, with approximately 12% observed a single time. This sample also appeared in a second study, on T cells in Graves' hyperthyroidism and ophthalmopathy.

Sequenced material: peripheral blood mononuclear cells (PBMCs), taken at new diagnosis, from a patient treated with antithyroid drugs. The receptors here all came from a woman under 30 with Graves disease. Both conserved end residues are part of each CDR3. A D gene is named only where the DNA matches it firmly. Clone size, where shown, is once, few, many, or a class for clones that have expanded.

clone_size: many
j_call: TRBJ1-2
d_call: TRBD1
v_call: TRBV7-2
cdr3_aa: CASSRGQTPYGYTF
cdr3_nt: TGTGCCAGCAGCAGGGGACAGACTCCCTATGGCTACACCTTC

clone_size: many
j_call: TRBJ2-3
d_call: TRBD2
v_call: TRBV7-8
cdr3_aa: CASSARVLAGGITDTQYF
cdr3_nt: TGTGCCAGCAGCGCTAGGGTGCTAGCGGGAGGGATCACAGATACGCAGTATTTT

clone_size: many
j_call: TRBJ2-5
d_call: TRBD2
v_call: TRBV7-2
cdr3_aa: CASSLMSGRIETQYF
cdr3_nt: TGTGCCAGCAGCTTGATGAGCGGGAGAATAGAGACCCAGTACTTC

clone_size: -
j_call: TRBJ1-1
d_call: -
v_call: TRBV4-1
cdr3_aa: CASSPGRRAGGTEAFF
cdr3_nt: -

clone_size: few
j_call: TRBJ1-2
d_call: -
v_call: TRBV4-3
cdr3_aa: CASSQDSAGTNYGYTF
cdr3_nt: TGCGCCAGCAGCCAAGATTCGGCAGGAACTAACTATGGCTACACCTTC

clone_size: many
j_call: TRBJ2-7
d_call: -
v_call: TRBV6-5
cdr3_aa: CASSYRASSGEQYF
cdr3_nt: TGTGCCAGCAGTTACCGGGCTAGCTCCGGCGAGCAGTACTTC

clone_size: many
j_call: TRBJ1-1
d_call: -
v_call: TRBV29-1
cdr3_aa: CSVDFGRRADAFF
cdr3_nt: TGCAGCGTCGACTTTGGGAGGAGAGCAGACGCTTTCTTT

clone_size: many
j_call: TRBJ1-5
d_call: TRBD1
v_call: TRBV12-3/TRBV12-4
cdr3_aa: CASSFGDRLNQPQHF
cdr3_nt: TGTGCCAGCAGTTTTGGGGACAGGCTCAATCAGCCCCAGCATTTT

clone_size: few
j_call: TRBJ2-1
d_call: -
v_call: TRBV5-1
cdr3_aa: CASSLGQQNNEQFF
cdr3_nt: TGCGCCAGCAGCTTGGGGCAACAGAACAATGAGCAGTTCTTC

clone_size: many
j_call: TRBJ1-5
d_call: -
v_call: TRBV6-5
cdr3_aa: CASSSLPGPLNQPQHF
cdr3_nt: TGTGCCAGCAGTTCTTTGCCGGGTCCTCTCAATCAGCCCCAGCATTTT

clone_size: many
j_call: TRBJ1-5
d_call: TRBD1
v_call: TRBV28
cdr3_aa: CASSHGTGDYSNQPQHF
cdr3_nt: TGTGCCAGCAGCCATGGGACAGGGGATTATAGCAATCAGCCCCAGCATTTT

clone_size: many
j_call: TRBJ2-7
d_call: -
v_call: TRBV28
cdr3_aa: CASSRSRGLYEQYF
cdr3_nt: TGTGCCAGCAGCCGTTCGAGAGGTCTCTACGAGCAGTACTTC

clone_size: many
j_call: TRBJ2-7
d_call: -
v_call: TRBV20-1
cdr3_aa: CSARLRYLGRLSYEQYF
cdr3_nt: TGCAGTGCTAGGCTCCGCTACCTGGGACGCCTCTCCTACGAGCAGTACTTC

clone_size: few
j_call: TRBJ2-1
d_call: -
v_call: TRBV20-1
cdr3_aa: CSAPLYEGNEQFF
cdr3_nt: TGCAGTGCTCCACTGTATGAGGGCAATGAGCAGTTCTTC

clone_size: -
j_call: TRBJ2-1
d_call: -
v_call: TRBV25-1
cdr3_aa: CASSGLLVMGNEQFF
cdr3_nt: -

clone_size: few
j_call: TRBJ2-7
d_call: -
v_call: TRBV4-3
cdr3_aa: CASSQEVGRPPREQYF
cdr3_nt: TGCGCCAGCAGCCAAGAAGTCGGGAGACCTCCTAGGGAGCAGTACTTC

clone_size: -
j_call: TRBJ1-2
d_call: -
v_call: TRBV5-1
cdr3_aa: CASSLDQGHYGYTF
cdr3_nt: TGCGCCAGCAGCTTGGATCAGGGACACTATGGCTACACCTTC

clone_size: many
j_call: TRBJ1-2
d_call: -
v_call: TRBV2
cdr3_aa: CARTVGNGYGYTF
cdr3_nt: TGTGCCAGGACAGTAGGGAATGGCTATGGCTACACCTTC

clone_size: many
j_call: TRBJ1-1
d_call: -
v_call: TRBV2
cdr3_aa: CASLQGPAFEAFF
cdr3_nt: TGTGCCAGCCTTCAGGGGCCCGCCTTTGAAGCTTTCTTT

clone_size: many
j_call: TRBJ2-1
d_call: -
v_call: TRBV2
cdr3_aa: CASRLDANEQFF
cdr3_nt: TGTGCCAGCAGGCTAGATGCAAATGAGCAGTTCTTC

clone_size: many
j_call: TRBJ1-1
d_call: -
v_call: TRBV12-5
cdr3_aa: CASGLWGRSGEVEAFF
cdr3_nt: TGTGCTAGTGGTCTCTGGGGACGTAGCGGGGAGGTTGAAGCTTTCTTT

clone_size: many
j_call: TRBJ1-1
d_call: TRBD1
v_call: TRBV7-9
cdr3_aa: CASSLGQGKAEAFF
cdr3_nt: TGTGCCAGCAGCTTAGGACAGGGCAAGGCTGAAGCTTTCTTT

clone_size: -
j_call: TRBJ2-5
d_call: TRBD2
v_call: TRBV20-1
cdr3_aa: CSAEKGLAEETQYF
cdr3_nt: TGCAGTGCTGAAAAAGGACTAGCGGAAGAGACCCAGTACTTC

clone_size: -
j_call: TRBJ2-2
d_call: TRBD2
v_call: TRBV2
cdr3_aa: CVSIGTSGGTGELFF
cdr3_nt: TGTGTCAGCATCGGGACTAGCGGGGGCACCGGGGAGCTGTTTTTT

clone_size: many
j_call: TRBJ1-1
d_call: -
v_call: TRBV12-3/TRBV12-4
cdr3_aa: CASSQHNSSRTEAFF
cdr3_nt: TGTGCCAGCAGTCAACACAACTCGAGCCGCACTGAAGCTTTCTTT

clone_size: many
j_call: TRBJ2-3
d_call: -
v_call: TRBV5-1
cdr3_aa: CASSLEQQKQYF
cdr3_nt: TGCGCCAGCAGCTTGGAACAGCAGAAGCAGTATTTT

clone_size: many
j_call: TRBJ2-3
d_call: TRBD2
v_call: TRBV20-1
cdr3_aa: CSARELAGGLTDTQYF
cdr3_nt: TGCAGTGCTAGAGAACTAGCGGGAGGGTTGACAGATACGCAGTATTTT

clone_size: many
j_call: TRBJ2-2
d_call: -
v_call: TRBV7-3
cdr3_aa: CASSPPGYRTGELFF
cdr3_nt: TGTGCCAGCAGCCCCCCCGGGTATCGGACCGGGGAGCTGTTTTTT

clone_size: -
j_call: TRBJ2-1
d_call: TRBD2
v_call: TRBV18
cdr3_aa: CASSREGLAVRNEQFF
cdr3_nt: TGTGCCAGCTCACGCGAGGGACTAGCGGTAAGGAATGAGCAGTTCTTC

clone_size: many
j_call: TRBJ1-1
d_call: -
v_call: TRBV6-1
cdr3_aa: CASSRNPNHAFF
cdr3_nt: TGTGCCAGCAGTCGGAACCCGAACCACGCTTTCTTT

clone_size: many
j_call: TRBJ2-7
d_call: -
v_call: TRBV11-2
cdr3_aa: CASSPLAPPGQYF
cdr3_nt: TGTGCCAGCAGCCCCCTAGCCCCCCCGGGGCAGTACTTC

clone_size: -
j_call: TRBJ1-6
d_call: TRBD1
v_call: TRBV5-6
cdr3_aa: CASSLLGDRAFRGNSPLHF
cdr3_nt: TGTGCCAGCAGCTTATTAGGTGACAGGGCGTTTCGTGGCAATTCACCCCTCCACTTT

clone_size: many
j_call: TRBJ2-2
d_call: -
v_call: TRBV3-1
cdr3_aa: CASRLPGTGELFF
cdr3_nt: TGTGCCAGCAGACTCCCTGGCACCGGGGAGCTGTTTTTT

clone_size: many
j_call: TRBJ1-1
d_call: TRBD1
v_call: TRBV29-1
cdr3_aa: CSVVPGQGYATEAFF
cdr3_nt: TGCAGCGTCGTCCCGGGACAGGGTTATGCCACTGAAGCTTTCTTT

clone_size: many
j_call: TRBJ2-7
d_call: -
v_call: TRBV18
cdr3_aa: CASSTSGLFYEQYF
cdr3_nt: TGTGCCAGCTCAACCTCGGGACTCTTCTACGAGCAGTACTTC

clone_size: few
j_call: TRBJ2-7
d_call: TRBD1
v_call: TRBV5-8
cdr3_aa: CASSLPGTGIHEQYF
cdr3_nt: TGTGCCAGCAGCTTGCCCGGGACAGGTATACACGAGCAGTACTTC

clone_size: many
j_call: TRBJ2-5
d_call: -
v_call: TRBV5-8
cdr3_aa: CASSTGTAGKETQYF
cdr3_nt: TGTGCCAGCAGCACGGGGACAGCGGGAAAAGAGACCCAGTACTTC

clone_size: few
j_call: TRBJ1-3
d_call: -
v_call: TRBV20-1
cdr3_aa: CSARGTGNTIYF
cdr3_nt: TGCAGTGCTAGAGGTACAGGAAACACCATATATTTT

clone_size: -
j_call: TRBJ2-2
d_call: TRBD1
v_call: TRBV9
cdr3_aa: CASSGQGLNTGELFF
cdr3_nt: TGTGCCAGCAGCGGACAGGGATTAAACACCGGGGAGCTGTTTTTT

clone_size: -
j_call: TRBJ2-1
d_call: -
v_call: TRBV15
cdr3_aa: CATSRERGYWEQFF
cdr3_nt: TGTGCCACCAGCAGAGAACGGGGATACTGGGAGCAGTTCTTC

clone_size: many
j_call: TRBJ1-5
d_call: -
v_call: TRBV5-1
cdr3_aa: CASSLAGLNQPQHF
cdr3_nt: TGCGCCAGCAGCTTGGCAGGGTTGAATCAGCCCCAGCATTTT

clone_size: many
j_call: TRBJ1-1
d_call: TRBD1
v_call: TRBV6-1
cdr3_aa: CASTPHRGRTEAFF
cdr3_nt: TGTGCCAGCACCCCACACAGGGGGCGGACTGAAGCTTTCTTT

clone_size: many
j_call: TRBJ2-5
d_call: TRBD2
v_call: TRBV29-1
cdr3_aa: CSTKGASGGTQYF
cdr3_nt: TGCAGCACTAAAGGGGCTAGCGGGGGGACCCAGTACTTC

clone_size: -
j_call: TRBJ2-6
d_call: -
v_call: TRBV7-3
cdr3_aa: CASRPGTEILLGANVLTF
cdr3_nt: TGTGCCAGCAGGCCCGGGACCGAAATCCTCCTGGGGGCCAACGTCCTGACTTTC

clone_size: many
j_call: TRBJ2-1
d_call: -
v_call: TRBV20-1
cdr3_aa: CSARDRVRNEQFF
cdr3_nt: TGCAGTGCTAGAGATCGAGTCCGCAATGAGCAGTTCTTC

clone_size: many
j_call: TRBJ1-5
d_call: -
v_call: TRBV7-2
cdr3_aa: CASSPLSGARPQHF
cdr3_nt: TGTGCCAGCAGCCCCCTGAGTGGGGCCAGGCCCCAGCATTTT

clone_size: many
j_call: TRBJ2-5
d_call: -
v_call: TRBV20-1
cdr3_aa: CSAYRRGARGETQYF
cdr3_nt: TGCAGTGCCTACCGACGGGGGGCGAGAGGGGAGACCCAGTACTTC

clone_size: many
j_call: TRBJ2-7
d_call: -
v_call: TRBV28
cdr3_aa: CASSLDTARGLVEQYF
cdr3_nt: TGTGCCAGCAGTCTAGATACCGCCCGGGGGTTAGTTGAGCAGTACTTC

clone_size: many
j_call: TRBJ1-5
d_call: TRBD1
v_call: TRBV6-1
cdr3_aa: CASSTRGQSNQPQHF
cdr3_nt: TGTGCCAGCAGTACAAGGGGGCAAAGCAATCAGCCCCAGCATTTT

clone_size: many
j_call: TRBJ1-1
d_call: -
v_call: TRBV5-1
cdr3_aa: CASSLSGDLNTEAFF
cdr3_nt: TGCGCCAGCAGCTTGAGCGGGGACCTTAACACTGAAGCTTTCTTT

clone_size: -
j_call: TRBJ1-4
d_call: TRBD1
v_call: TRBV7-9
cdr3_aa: CANSDGTGGETNEKLFF
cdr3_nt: TGTGCCAACAGCGACGGAACAGGGGGCGAGACTAATGAAAAACTGTTTTTT